This T cell receptor beta chain was identified during a study of metastatic and nonmetastatic thyroid tumors. TCRdb re-called clones via MiXCR from the PCR reads. The sample has about 45,000 clones; 4% to 5% are singletons. Per the germline V gene, CDR1 is LNHDA and CDR2 is SQIVND (reference sequence). V shed 5 bases and J 1 base; nucleotides not matched to a gene: 2. The length of the CDR3 is 14 residues. Each patient came to thyroid surgery without any prior treatment (of any kind). This clone was found many times. The J gene is TRBJ2-7, the V gene TRBV19; 10 bases are shared with TRBD2. What was sequenced was blood. This TCR derives from a female donor with papillary thyroid cancer or a benign thyroid nodule (not recorded which). Some clones in this sample may be carry-over from other donors' samples. This CDR3 reads CASSAAGGSYEQYF. The CDR3 DNA sequence: TGTGCCAGTAGTGCAGCGGGAGGGTCCTACGAGCAGTACTTC.